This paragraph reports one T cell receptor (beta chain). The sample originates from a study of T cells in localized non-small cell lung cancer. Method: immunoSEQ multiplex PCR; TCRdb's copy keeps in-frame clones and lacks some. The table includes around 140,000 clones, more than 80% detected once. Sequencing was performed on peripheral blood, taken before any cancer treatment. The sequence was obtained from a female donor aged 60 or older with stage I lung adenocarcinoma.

In nucleotides, the CDR3 is TGTGCCAGCTCACCACTCAGTTCAGAGAAGATCCTCGGGGAGCTGTTTTTT. This encodes CASSPLSSEKILGELFF. The J gene is TRBJ2-2, the V gene TRBV18; no clear D. Trimming took 1 base from V and 7 from J, leaving 19 bases between them. The germline V gene encodes CDR1 KGHSH and CDR2 LQKENI. This CDR3 region has 17 residues. Full variable domain (outside the CDR3, taken from reference TRBV18 and TRBJ2-2): NAGVMQNPRHLVRRRGQEARLRCSPMKGHSHVYWYRQLPEEGLKFMVYLQKENIIDESGMPKERFSAEFPKEGPSILRIQQVVRGDSAAYFCASSPLSSEKILGELFFGEGSRLTVL.